Presented here are 11 T cell receptor beta chains from one specimen sequenced in a study of T cell repertoires in cytomegalovirus infection. TCRdb reprocessed the reads via MiXCR and lists one record per CDR3 protein. The repertoire includes fewer than 300,000 distinct CDR3 sequences, roughly 23% of them detected once, and roughly 14% sits in the top ten. Sequenced sample: PBMCs. The receptors here all came from a human donor in good health (CMV status not recorded). Some clones in this sample may be carry-over from other donors' samples.

The rearrangement uses TRBV20-1 and TRBJ2-1; TRBD2 aligns across 14 bases. The CDR3 totals 16 residues. Per germline, CDR1 DFQATT and CDR2 SNEGSKA (reference sequence). V shed 5 bases, J shed 6 bases, and the junction held 9 bases outside the gene matches. The CDR3 loop is CSARPGTSGRGNEQFF. Here the CDR3 DNA reads TGCAGTGCTCGCCCCGGGACTAGCGGGAGAGGCAATGAGCAGTTCTTC.

The chain couples TRBV27 to TRBJ2-1; 12 bases agree with TRBD2. The J segment lost 6 bases and the V segment lost 4 bases, leaving 7 bases of the junction unmatched. Per the germline V gene, CDR1 is MNHEY and CDR2 is SMNVEV (reference sequence). The CDR3 is 16 amino acids. The CDR3 region has the DNA TGTGCCAGCAGTTCAAGACTAGCGGGAGAGTCCAATGAGCAGTTCTTC. Amino acid sequence: CASSSRLAGESNEQFF.

The sample holds many counts of this clonotype. The chain joins TRBV7-9 to TRBJ2-7; 7 positions match TRBD1. The V gene's germline CDR1 is SEHNR and CDR2 FQNEAQ (reference sequence). This CDR3 region has 15 residues. J was trimmed by 0 bases and V by 0 bases; bases with no gene match: 2. The CDR3 sequence is CASSLAQGPSYEQYF. The CDR3 coding sequence is TGTGCCAGCAGCTTAGCACAGGGGCCCTCCTACGAGCAGTACTTC.

This clonotype has a handful of counts. This chain connects TRBV25-1 to TRBJ2-7; D tentatively reads TRBD1 or TRBD2 (5 bases each). Looked up from germline, CDR1 is MGHDK and CDR2 is SYGVNS. V was trimmed by 4 bases and J by 0 bases, leaving 16 bases between them. CDR3 length equals 16 residues. CDR3 sequence reads: CASSGSGTSGSYEQYF. CDR3 sequence (DNA): TGTGCCAGCAGTGGATCCGGGACGTCTGGCTCCTACGAGCAGTACTTC.

This clonotype was observed many times. The gene calls are TRBV7-2 and TRBJ2-1; D remains ambiguous. V was clipped by 1 base and J by 6 bases, with 7 bases between them. The CDR3 is 13 amino acids. Looked up from germline, CDR1 is SGHTA and CDR2 is FQGNSA. In DNA, the CDR3 is TGTGCCAGCAGCTTAGACGGGCGCAATGAGCAGTTCTTC. Translating it yields CASSLDGRNEQFF.

The chain uses TRBV10-3 and TRBJ2-4; TRBD1 matches at 7 bases. The CDR3 spans 16 residues. J lost 1 base, V lost 6 bases, and 9 bases had no gene match. Germline-derived CDR1 and CDR2 are ENHRY and SYGVKD. The CDR3 sequence is CAIRDTGTDAKNIQYF. In nucleotides, the CDR3 is TGTGCCATCAGGGATACCGGGACAGACGCCAAAAACATTCAGTACTTC.

The rearrangement joins TRBV6-1 to TRBJ2-7; 12 positions match TRBD2. This CDR3 region has 14 residues. V gave up 6 bases and J gave up 5 bases; unmatched junction bases: 5. Per the germline V gene, CDR1 is MNHNS and CDR2 is SASEGT. The CDR3 spells CASRGLAGLNEQYF. The DNA of the CDR3 is TGTGCCAGCAGAGGACTAGCGGGACTAAACGAGCAGTACTTC.

This clonotype was counted between two and nine times. This chain joins TRBV15 and TRBJ1-4; TRBD1 agrees at 8 bases. The CDR3 loop spans 15 amino acids. Unmatched junction bases numbered 3, after V lost 0 bases and J lost 6 bases. CDR1 is LNHNV, CDR2 YYDKDF, per germline (reference sequence). In DNA form, the CDR3 reads TGTGCCACCAGCAGAGACTACAGGGGGGATGAAAAACTGTTTTTT. Translating it yields CATSRDYRGDEKLFF.

The V gene is TRBV29-1, the J gene TRBJ2-1; TRBD2 agrees at 10 bases. The CDR3 is 15 amino acids. The V and J ends lost 6 bases and 9 bases, in that order; junction bases with no gene match: 14. Per germline, CDR1 SQVTM and CDR2 ANQGSEA. The CDR3 here is CSVTYLAGVRGEQFF. Here the CDR3 DNA reads TGCAGCGTAACCTACCTAGCGGGAGTACGAGGTGAGCAGTTCTTC.

This clonotype was detected ten times or more. This rearrangement joins TRBV28 to TRBJ2-3, with TRBD1 matching 7 bases. CDR1 and CDR2 from the germline V gene are MDHEN and SYDVKM. V lost 7 bases to trimming and J lost 5 bases; unmatched junction nucleotides: 6. CDR3 length: 13 amino acids. The CDR3, as DNA: TGTGCCAGCATGGGGCAGGGGGTAGATACGCAGTATTTT. Translated, it gives CASMGQGVDTQYF.

This rearrangement joins TRBV18 to TRBJ1-5; no clear D gene. V lost 0 bases, J lost 7 bases, and 13 bases lay in between. Germline CDR1 KGHSH, CDR2 LQKENI. The CDR3 has 15 amino acids. The CDR3, as DNA: TGTGCCAGCTCACCACCGGGCGGTAGCGGGCAGCCCCAGCATTTT. Its translation is CASSPPGGSGQPQHF.